This is a list of T cell receptor beta chains from one sample in a study of CD4 T cells in relation to SARS-CoV-2 and coronaviruses. Repertoires were generated with immunoSEQ multiplex PCR, while TCRdb's copy carries only in-frame clones and drops some. The sample contains about 24,000 clones, more than 65% of which appear only once. No antigen is known for these receptors. Specimen: CD4+ T cells from PBMCs, cultured in vitro. All receptors derive from a human donor in good health. Each CDR3 is given with its conserved first and last residue. Each record gives: J gene, V gene, CDR3 protein.

TRBJ1-5	TRBV7-2	CASSPPGTGSNQPQHF
TRBJ1-2	TRBV10-3	CAISGAGDGYTF
TRBJ1-4	TRBV3-1/TRBV3-2	CASSPTRMTGGNEKLFF
TRBJ2-1	TRBV9	CASSTRTSGRGNEQFF
TRBJ1-1	TRBV11-1	CASSPRRGENTEAFF
TRBJ2-3	TRBV25-1	CASSELAIDTQYF
TRBJ2-1	TRBV6-2/TRBV6-3	CASSSNSRGNEQFF
TRBJ1-3	TRBV18	CASSPGRQENTIYF
TRBJ1-4	TRBV9	CASSSSGGRIEKLFF
TRBJ2-3	TRBV6-2/TRBV6-3	CASSYFTAGSTDTQYF
TRBJ2-1	TRBV6-4	CASSAGAGGQQFF
TRBJ2-1	TRBV6-2/TRBV6-3	CASSRSQWQGRYNEQFF
TRBJ1-3	TRBV23-1	CASSQSGTGTGNTIYF
TRBJ2-7	TRBV2	CASSYWTSDEQYF
TRBJ1-2	TRBV2	CASSGTNPRGGYTF
TRBJ2-5	TRBV6-6	CASSFILAGGQETQYF
TRBJ2-7	TRBV9	CASSVEARGPYEQYF
TRBJ2-7	TRBV6-1	CTSSEVLGYSYEQYF
TRBJ2-3	TRBV27	CASRFGGGTTTDTQYF
TRBJ2-1	TRBV19	CASSMGYLRTYNEQFF
TRBJ2-2	TRBV9	CASSVGGDRVATGELFF
TRBJ2-6	TRBV9	CASSVATNLGANVLTF
TRBJ1-2	TRBV3-1/TRBV3-2	CASSDPPYGYTF
TRBJ2-2	TRBV9	CASSVMGGRNTGELFF
TRBJ2-3	TRBV25-1	CASSAHPGQGGSTDTQYF
TRBJ2-3	TRBV25-1	CASSEFNTDTQYF